Listed below are T cell receptor beta chains from one sample, sequenced in a study of T cells in localized non-small cell lung cancer. TCRdb's table, derived via immunoSEQ multiplex PCR, lists solely in-frame clones and lacks some. The sample shows 20,000 or so clones, roughly nine tenths of them seen only once. The sequencing here drew on peripheral blood, taken before any cancer treatment. Receptors were obtained from a woman aged 35 to 75 with stage I lung adenocarcinoma. CDR3s include the opening cysteine and the closing phenylalanine or tryptophan. The D gene is left open where the match is weak. Clone size is given for some rows only: seen once, a few or many times, or a class if the clone is expanded.

V	J	size	D	CDR3	DNA
TRBV18	TRBJ2-5	-	-	CASSPTPSQETQYF	TGTGCCAGCTCACCAACCCCCAGCCAAGAGACCCAGTACTTC
TRBV2	TRBJ1-1	-	TRBD1	CASSGGKGQGGEAFF	TGTGCCAGCAGTGGGGGTAAAGGACAGGGCGGTGAAGCTTTCTTT
TRBV27	TRBJ1-1	-	-	CASSRGSNTEAFF	TGTGCCAGCAGCAGGGGATCGAATACTGAAGCTTTCTTT
TRBV5-1	TRBJ2-5	-	-	CASSLATNQETQYF	TGCGCCAGCAGCTTGGCTACTAATCAAGAGACCCAGTACTTC
TRBV11-3	TRBJ2-6	-	TRBD1	CASSSPGQGSGANVLTF	TGTGCCAGCAGCTCCCCGGGACAGGGTTCCGGGGCCAACGTCCTGACTTTC
TRBV6-5	TRBJ1-2	-	-	CASSYSTGSGYTF	TGTGCCAGCAGTTACTCCACTGGATCGGGCTACACCTTC
TRBV4-3	TRBJ2-1	-	TRBD1	CASSDAGQVFF	TGCGCCAGCAGCGATGCGGGACAGGTCTTCTTC
TRBV5-1	TRBJ2-3	-	TRBD2	CASSLSLAGVYSTDTQYF	TGCGCCAGCAGCTTGTCACTAGCGGGAGTATATAGCACAGATACGCAGTATTTT
TRBV6-6	TRBJ2-1	-	TRBD2	CASHLAGGSNEQFF	TGTGCCAGCCACCTAGCGGGAGGGTCCAATGAGCAGTTCTTC
TRBV13	TRBJ2-2	-	-	CASSPRVSGELFF	TGTGCCAGCAGCCCACGGGTATCCGGGGAGCTGTTTTTT
TRBV7-6	TRBJ2-3	-	TRBD1	CASSFRQGPTDTQYF	TGTGCCAGCAGCTTCCGACAGGGCCCCACAGATACGCAGTATTTT
TRBV2	TRBJ2-7	once	-	CASSSDRYYEQYF	TGTGCCAGCAGTTCCGACAGGTACTACGAGCAGTACTTC
TRBV2	TRBJ2-2	-	-	CANQALTGELFF	TGTGCCAATCAGGCGTTAACCGGGGAGCTGTTTTTT
TRBV5-1	TRBJ1-4	-	TRBD1	CASSLYGTADEKLFF	TGCGCCAGCAGCTTGTACGGGACAGCGGATGAAAAACTGTTTTTT
TRBV19	TRBJ1-4	-	-	CATRGRVNEKLFF	TGTGCCACACGGGGGAGGGTGAATGAAAAACTGTTTTTT
TRBV27	TRBJ2-3	-	TRBD1	CASSLRVRGTGVTDTQYF	TGTGCCAGCAGTTTAAGGGTTAGAGGGACAGGGGTCACAGATACGCAGTATTTT
TRBV9	TRBJ2-2	-	TRBD2	CASSARSPSGSPGELFF	TGTGCCAGCAGCGCCAGATCCCCTAGCGGGAGTCCCGGGGAGCTGTTTTTT
TRBV7-2	TRBJ2-3	few	-	CASSPEAGDTQYF	TGTGCCAGCAGCCCGGAGGCCGGAGATACGCAGTATTTT
TRBV5-6	TRBJ2-6	-	-	CASSPTDTGANVLTF	TGTGCCAGCAGTCCTACAGACACTGGGGCCAACGTCCTGACTTTC
TRBV11-2	TRBJ1-3	once	-	CASSPGGLGSGNTIYF	TGTGCCAGCAGCCCTGGGGGCCTGGGCTCTGGAAACACCATATATTTT
TRBV7-2	TRBJ2-7	once	-	CASSLEGTYEQYF	TGTGCCAGCAGCTTAGAGGGCACCTACGAGCAGTACTTC
TRBV28	TRBJ1-4	-	-	CASSLWTGSNEKLFF	TGTGCCAGCAGTTTATGGACGGGATCTAATGAAAAACTGTTTTTT
TRBV11-2	TRBJ2-7	-	-	CASRSTASPYEQYF	TGTGCCAGCAGATCGACGGCGAGCCCCTACGAGCAGTACTTC
TRBV9	TRBJ2-7	-	-	CASSDSEQYF	TGTGCCAGCAGCGACAGCGAGCAGTACTTC
TRBV28	TRBJ2-5	-	-	CASSLAGETQYF	TGTGCCAGCAGTTTAGCCGGGGAGACCCAGTACTTC
TRBV30	TRBJ2-3	-	-	CAWSRGSDTQYF	TGTGCCTGGAGTAGAGGGAGTGATACGCAGTATTTT
TRBV4-3	TRBJ2-3	once	-	CASSQVEGSDTQYF	TGCGCCAGCAGCCAAGTAGAGGGTTCCGATACGCAGTATTTT
TRBV11-2	TRBJ2-5	once	TRBD1	CASSPNQGAGETQYF	TGTGCCAGCAGCCCCAACCAGGGGGCCGGGGAGACCCAGTACTTC
TRBV7-9	TRBJ2-7	-	-	CASSLLRRVRTVVWEQYF	TGTGCCAGCAGCTTATTACGGCGTGTCAGGACAGTAGTGTGGGAGCAGTACTTC
TRBV30	TRBJ2-2	-	TRBD2	CAGSLAGGPAGELFF	TGTGCCGGATCTCTAGCGGGAGGGCCGGCCGGGGAGCTGTTTTTT
TRBV23-1	TRBJ1-2	once	TRBD1	CAWTGANYGYTF	TGCGCCTGGACAGGAGCTAACTATGGCTACACCTTC